Listed below are T cell receptor beta chains from one sample, sequenced in a study of OX40 agonist ivuxolimab in advanced cancers. Libraries were prepared by immunoSEQ multiplex PCR; TCRdb keeps only in-frame clonotypes and omits some of them. This sample has around 44,000 clones; over 80% occur once, and the top ten carry 5% to 5.5%. The material was CD4+ or CD8+ T cells sorted from blood, obtained in a trial of the OX40 agonist ivuxolimab. All receptors derive from an adult with an advanced solid tumor such as melanoma, head and neck, liver or kidney cancer. Both conserved end residues are trimmed from each CDR3. The order of the fields is CDR3 length, V gene, J gene, CDR3 protein.

>12|TRBV5-6|TRBJ2-2
ASSFGYRGGELF
>15|TRBV4-1|TRBJ2-6
ASTPSGMGRGANVLT
>12|TRBV4-3|TRBJ1-1
ASSQEGLGGEAF
>15|TRBV4-3|TRBJ1-5
ASSQDPPSNYNQPQH
>9|TRBV30|TRBJ2-7
AWSEGDEQY
>13|TRBV19|TRBJ1-2
ASSIDSTVNYGYT
>13|TRBV6-5|TRBJ2-1
ASSSYYSGTNEQF
>12|TRBV6-5|TRBJ1-4
ASSRDRGLEKLF
>15|TRBV4-3|TRBJ2-1
ASSQGPPGQGYNEQF
>13|TRBV7-9|TRBJ1-3
ASSPWTGGIDTIY
>10|TRBV30|TRBJ2-2
AWSVWHGELF
>11|TRBV11-3|TRBJ1-1
ASSLVEGGKAF
>10|TRBV4-2|TRBJ2-5
ASSRDLGTQY
>14|TRBV7-8|TRBJ2-7
ASSSAYAQQGREQY
>18|TRBV14|TRBJ2-6
ASSQGNPGQGSSGANVLT
>10|TRBV2|TRBJ1-1
ASSGTGGKAF
>13|TRBV7-9|TRBJ1-2
ASSPSRQANYGYT
>13|TRBV5-1|TRBJ2-1
ASSPGLAGEGEQF
>15|TRBV19|TRBJ1-2
ASSTGGTRRGYYGYT
>15|TRBV7-9|TRBJ1-3
ASSLSGRVLSGNTIY
>13|TRBV10-3|TRBJ2-7
AISESRGWAYEQY
>12|TRBV28|TRBJ2-2
ASSLSSFTGELF
>12|TRBV28|TRBJ1-2
ASRTLQGLRGYT
>9|TRBV9|TRBJ1-2
ASRYTGGYT
>13|TRBV4-1|TRBJ2-2
ASSQVTTNTGELF
>12|TRBV7-9|TRBJ1-1
ASSQGQLNTEAF
>15|TRBV4-1|TRBJ1-1
ASSQAILRERNTEAF
>11|TRBV6-4|TRBJ2-1
ASSTGGDNEQF
>13|TRBV28|TRBJ1-5
ASSFVGAGNQPQH
>13|TRBV7-8|TRBJ2-3
ASSLVAGARDTQY
>11|TRBV11-2|TRBJ2-5
ASTRAAQETQY
>11|TRBV7-9|TRBJ2-3
ASSLVGSDTQY
>11|TRBV29-1|TRBJ2-5
SAPGQGAGTQY
>13|TRBV5-1|TRBJ2-5
ASSLSGRGGETQY
>14|TRBV4-2|TRBJ2-2
ASSQDQQTTTGELF
>13|TRBV9|TRBJ2-1
ASTPRVDSYNEQF
>15|TRBV19|TRBJ1-3
ASSIIAAGGSGNTIY
>13|TRBV10-3|TRBJ1-2
AISDRPDRGDGYT
>13|TRBV19|TRBJ1-2
ASTAQATANYGYT
>13|TRBV28|TRBJ1-5
ASSLIRGGNQPQH
>11|TRBV28|TRBJ2-3
ASSRQGADTQY
>13|TRBV28|TRBJ1-2
ASSRPSQGDYGYT
>13|TRBV7-6|TRBJ1-3
ASSLSTGVGNTIY
>15|TRBV28|TRBJ2-3
ASSLRLSSGTTDTQY
>11|TRBV6-1|TRBJ1-5
ASSEGVDQPQH
>13|TRBV7-9|TRBJ2-3
ASRTTGEFSDTQY
>11|TRBV14|TRBJ2-7
ASSPGLGREQY